Listed here are 14 T cell receptor beta chains from one sample, sequenced in a study of T cell responses to AZD1222 COVID-19 vaccine. Clones were read by immunoSEQ multiplex PCR, and TCRdb kept only the in-frame ones, dropping some. Here the sample spans about 180,000 clones, about 88% being singletons. Material: peripheral blood, obtained 28 days after the second AZD1222 dose. These receptors all stem from an adult who received the AZD1222 COVID-19 vaccine.

This sequence joins TRBV5-6 and TRBJ2-5; 11 bases line up with TRBD2. The CDR3 is 14 amino acids. Trimming cost V 2 bases and J 4 bases; bases outside gene matches: 1. Per germline, CDR1 SGHDT and CDR2 YYEEEE. CDR3 sequence: CASSFSGRAETQYF. The CDR3 DNA reads as TGTGCCAGCAGCTTTAGCGGGAGGGCAGAGACCCAGTACTTC.

This rearrangement joins TRBV27 to TRBJ1-2, with 10 bases identical to TRBD1. Germline loops: CDR1 MNHEY, CDR2 SMNVEV (reference sequence). This CDR3 is built from 15 residues. Trimming took 3 bases from V and 2 from J; bases not matched to a gene: 3. CDR3 residues: CASSFRQGANYGYTF. The CDR3 bases are TGTGCCAGCAGTTTTCGACAGGGGGCCAACTATGGCTACACCTTC.

V is TRBV5-8 and J is TRBJ1-4; a possible D gene is TRBD1 (6 bases). Trimming shortened V by 4 bases and J by 8 bases, and 18 bases separated the two germline ends. The CDR3 is made up of 15 amino acids. Looked up from germline, CDR1 is SGHTS and CDR2 is YDEGEE. The CDR3 DNA sequence: TGTGCCAGCAGCCCCCGGGGGGCAAGATTCGAAAAACTGTTTTTT. Protein: CASSPRGARFEKLFF.

The gene calls are TRBV3-1 (or the pseudogene TRBV3-2) and TRBJ1-2; the D gene is possibly TRBD1 (6 bases). The germline gives CDR1 LGHDT, CDR2 YNNKEL (reference sequence). The length of the CDR3 is 13 residues. Trimming took 0 bases from V and 7 from J, leaving 9 bases between them. CDR3 sequence (DNA): TGTGCCAGCAGCCAAGATCAGGGGTCTGGCTACACCTTC. Encoded protein: CASSQDQGSGYTF.

The gene calls are TRBV21-1 and TRBJ1-2; TRBD1 is taken as the D call from the table, unchecked against the DNA. TRBV21-1 is a known pseudogene. This CDR3 contains 16 residues. The CDR3 here is CASSSGTGADNYGYTF. The DNA of the CDR3 is TGTGCCAGCAGCAGCGGGACAGGGGCGGATAACTATGGCTACACCTTC.

The J gene is TRBJ2-3, the V gene TRBV28; D is unresolved. Trimming pared 6 bases from V and 0 bases from J, leaving 10 bases between. The CDR3 extends over 14 amino acids. Germline CDR1 is MDHEN and CDR2 is SYDVKM. The CDR3 DNA is TGTGCCAGCAGATTGGACGGGAGCACAGATACGCAGTATTTT. Protein product: CASRLDGSTDTQYF.

The table lists this clone with a few counts. The chain employs TRBV28 and TRBJ2-7; D ambiguous. This CDR3 region has 11 residues. V was trimmed by 4 bases and J by 2 bases, leaving 3 bases between them. CDR1 and CDR2 from the germline V gene are MDHEN and SYDVKM. CDR3 amino acids: CASSSTYEQYF. CDR3 nucleotide sequence: TGTGCCAGCAGTTCCACCTACGAGCAGTACTTC.

The rearrangement uses TRBV9 and TRBJ2-7; a weak D match, TRBD1 (6 bases). Germline V gene lookup returns CDR1 SGDLS and CDR2 YYNGEE. V gave up 2 bases and J gave up 4 bases, with 16 bases separating them. This CDR3 comprises 15 residues. The DNA of the CDR3 is TGTGCCAGCAGCGTGGATTGGGGGCGAGGTTACGAGCAGTACTTC. Its translation is CASSVDWGRGYEQYF.

V is TRBV4-1 and J is TRBJ2-7, with 12 bases that match TRBD1. The J segment lost 2 bases and the V segment lost 5 bases, leaving 4 bases of the junction unmatched. This CDR3 has 15 residues. Germline V gene data show CDR1 as MGHRA and CDR2 as YSYEKL. The CDR3 sequence is CASSTRDRGPYEQYF. The DNA for the CDR3 is TGCGCCAGCAGCACTCGGGACAGGGGGCCCTACGAGCAGTACTTC.

CDR3 protein: CASVQGGYNEQFF. In DNA, the CDR3 is TGTGCCAGCGTCCAAGGGGGGTACAATGAGCAGTTCTTC. This chain joins TRBV25-1 and TRBJ2-1; perhaps D is TRBD1 or TRBD2 (6 bases each). V was clipped by 8 bases and J by 4 bases, with 12 bases between them. Germline assignment: CDR1 MGHDK and CDR2 SYGVNS. The CDR3 contains 13 residues.

The V and J genes are TRBV24-1 and TRBJ2-1, with D maybe TRBD2 (6 bases). CDR1 and CDR2 (germline): KGHDR, SFDVKD. This CDR3 has 15 residues. V lost 4 bases and J lost 10, with 19 bases in between. CDR3 loop: CATSDVQSSAQEQFF. The CDR3 DNA follows: TGTGCCACCAGTGACGTCCAATCTAGCGCTCAAGAGCAGTTCTTC.

There are a few counts of this clone. The rearrangement links TRBV7-3 to TRBJ1-1, with D unclear. This CDR3 region has 14 residues. Germline V CDR1 and CDR2: SGHTA, FQGTGA. The V gene lost 1 base and the J gene lost 3 bases, with 9 bases spanning the gap. The CDR3 DNA reads TGTGCCAGCAGCTTAATCCCGTGGGACACTGAAGCTTTCTTT. Its translation is CASSLIPWDTEAFF.

This chain links TRBV30 with TRBJ2-3; D remains ambiguous. Per germline, CDR1 GTSNPN and CDR2 SVGIG (reference sequence). Trimming stripped 4 bases from V and 2 bases from J, with 7 bases between. The CDR3 has 12 amino acids. The DNA for the CDR3 is TGTGCCTGGAACCGGGCCACAGATACGCAGTATTTT. As protein: CAWNRATDTQYF.

CDR3 sequence: CASNREAGEKLFF. As DNA, the CDR3 is TGTGCCAGCAACCGGGAAGCGGGTGAAAAACTGTTTTTT. The V gene is TRBV2, the J gene TRBJ1-4, with D unclear. The CDR3 sequence is 13 residues long. V was pared by 7 bases and J by 7 bases, with 13 bases between. Germline assignment: CDR1 SNHLY and CDR2 FYNNEI.